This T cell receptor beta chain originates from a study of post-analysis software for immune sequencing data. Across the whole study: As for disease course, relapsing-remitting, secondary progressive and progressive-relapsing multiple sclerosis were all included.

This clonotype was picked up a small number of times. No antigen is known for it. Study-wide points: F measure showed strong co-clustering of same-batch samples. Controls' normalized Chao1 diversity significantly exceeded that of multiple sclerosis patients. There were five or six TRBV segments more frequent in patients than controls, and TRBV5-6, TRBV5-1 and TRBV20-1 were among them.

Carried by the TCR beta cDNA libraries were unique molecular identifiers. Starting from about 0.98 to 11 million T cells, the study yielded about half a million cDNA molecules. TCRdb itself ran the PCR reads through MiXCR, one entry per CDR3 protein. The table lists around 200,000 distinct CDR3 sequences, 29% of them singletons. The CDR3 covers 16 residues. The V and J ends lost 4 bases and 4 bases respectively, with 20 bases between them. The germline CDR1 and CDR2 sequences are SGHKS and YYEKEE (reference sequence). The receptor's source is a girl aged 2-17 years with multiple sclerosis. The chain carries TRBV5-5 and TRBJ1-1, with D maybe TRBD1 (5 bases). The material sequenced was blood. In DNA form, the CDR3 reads TGTGCCAGCAGCGGAGACGCCCAGGGTATGGGCACTGAAGCTTTCTTT. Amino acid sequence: CASSGDAQGMGTEAFF.